A single sample is the source of the 10 T cell receptor beta chains below, sequenced in a study of T-cell memory formation after mild COVID-19. MiXCR, applied by TCRdb to the 5' RACE reads, yields one record per CDR3 protein. There are about 350,000 distinct CDR3 sequences in the sample; about an eighth occur only once, and approximately 21% lies in the top ten. The sequencing input was PBMCs or a T cell subset sorted from them (not recorded which). The source of these receptors is a man aged 18 to 29 who had mild COVID-19 (a few samples of this study predate the infection). Cell type and time point are not known.

The sample holds a few counts of this clonotype. The V and J genes are TRBV20-1 and TRBJ1-5, with D hard to call. The germline V and J ends were trimmed by 4 bases and 2 bases, with 6 bases remaining between them. This CDR3 has 12 amino acids. CDR1 DFQATT and CDR2 SNEGSKA come from the germline V gene (reference sequence). The CDR3 nucleotides read TGCAGTGCTACCCCCCGCAATCAGCCCCAGCATTTT. It codes for CSATPRNQPQHF.

V usage is TRBV5-1 and J usage is TRBJ2-2; D is unresolved. The CDR3 spans 12 residues. Germline-derived CDR1 and CDR2 are SGHRS and YFSETQ. Trimming cost V 4 bases and J 6 bases, with 7 bases left between them. The CDR3 nucleotides read TGCGCCAGCAGCCCCCCCCCCGGGGAGCTGTTTTTT. It translates to CASSPPPGELFF.

The chain employs TRBV5-1 and TRBJ2-5, with 11 bases matching TRBD2. CDR1 and CDR2 from the germline V gene are SGHRS and YFSETQ. Losses at the gene ends were 4 bases for V and 3 bases for J; bases not matched to a gene: 5. This CDR3 is 15 amino acids long. Written as DNA, the CDR3 is TGCGCCAGCAGCGCGGGGACTAGCGGAGAAGAGACCCAGTACTTC. Translation gives CASSAGTSGEETQYF. Using reference TRBV5-1 and TRBJ2-5 for the parts outside the CDR3, the full variable domain is KAGVTQTPRYLIKTRGQQVTLSCSPISGHRSVSWYQQTPGQGLQFLFEYFSETQRNKGNFPGRFSGRQFSNSRSEMNVSTLELGDSALYLCASSAGTSGEETQYFGPGTRLLVL.

This clonotype was recorded many times. The rearrangement links TRBV4-1 to TRBJ1-2, with D uncertain. The germline V and J ends were trimmed by 1 base and 7 bases, with 4 bases remaining between them. CDR1 and CDR2 (germline): MGHRA, YSYEKL. The CDR3 length is 11 residues. The CDR3 sequence is CASSQGSGYTF. The CDR3 bases are TGCGCCAGCAGCCAAGGTAGTGGCTACACCTTC.

This clonotype was counted between two and nine times. The chain is built from TRBV7-6 and TRBJ1-1; TRBD1 aligns across 9 bases. Germline V CDR1 and CDR2: SGHVS, FNYEAQ. V gave up 7 bases and J gave up 1 base; unmatched junction bases: 4. The CDR3 spans 14 residues. The DNA of the CDR3 is TGTGCCAGCATCCAGGACAGGGGGAACACTGAAGCTTTCTTT. The encoded protein is CASIQDRGNTEAFF. Filled out from reference TRBV7-6 and TRBJ1-1, the complete variable domain reads GAGVSQSPRYKVTKRGQDVALRCDPISGHVSLYWYRQALGQGPEFLTYFNYEAQQDKSGLPNDRFSAERPEGSISTLTIQRTEQRDSAMYRCASIQDRGNTEAFFGQGTRLTVV.

This clonotype was counted between two and nine times. The chain combines TRBV7-2 with TRBJ1-2; 7 nucleotides line up with TRBD1. The CDR3 is 15 amino acids. The J segment lost 1 base and the V segment lost 5 bases, leaving 7 bases of the junction unmatched. CDR1 and CDR2 from the germline V gene are SGHTA and FQGNSA. The CDR3 DNA is TGTGCCAGCAGCCCGGACAGGTCCAATAACTATGGCTACACCTTC. This encodes CASSPDRSNNYGYTF. Looking up the rest from reference TRBV7-2 and TRBJ1-2 gives the full variable domain: GAGVSQSPSNKVTEKGKDVELRCDPISGHTALYWYRQSLGQGLEFLIYFQGNSAPDKSGLPSDRFSAERTGGSVSTLTIQRTQQEDSAVYLCASSPDRSNNYGYTFGSGTRLTVV.

J is TRBJ2-5 and V is TRBV20-1, with D possibly called TRBD1 or TRBD2 (5 bases each). Germline V gene data show CDR1 as DFQATT and CDR2 as SNEGSKA (reference sequence). The length of the CDR3 is 13 residues. Trimming took off 6 bases at V and 2 bases at J, with 13 bases between the two ends. Here the CDR3 reads CSARWGSQETQYF. The CDR3 DNA follows: TGCAGTGCCCGGTGGGGGAGTCAAGAGACCCAGTACTTC.

This clonotype was found a few times. The J gene is TRBJ2-7, the V gene TRBV12-3 or TRBV12-4; D gene ambiguous. V lost 3 bases and J 3 bases, leaving 9 bases between the germline ends. The CDR3 loop spans 13 amino acids. The CDR3, as DNA: TGTGCCAGCAGTTTCGCACCTGTCTACGAGCAGTACGTC. Amino acid sequence: CASSFAPVYEQYV.

This clonotype has just a few counts. The chain combines TRBV29-1 with TRBJ2-4; TRBD2 agrees at 7 bases. The junction had 18 bases not matched to a gene; V was cut back by 3 bases and J by 4 bases. The CDR3 spans 18 residues. Germline CDR1 is SQVTM and CDR2 is ANQGSEA. CDR3 region: CSVELGPRTSGVKNIQYF. CDR3 in DNA: TGCAGCGTTGAGTTGGGCCCCCGGACTAGTGGGGTAAAAAACATTCAGTACTTC.

The V gene is TRBV2, the J gene TRBJ2-1, with TRBD2 as a possible D gene (6 bases). V dropped 6 bases and J dropped 6 bases, with 9 bases sitting between them. The CDR3 length is 12 residues. CDR1 and CDR2 (germline): SNHLY, FYNNEI. The chain's CDR3 is CASRNGGNEQFF. The CDR3 DNA reads as TGTGCCAGCAGAAACGGGGGCAATGAGCAGTTCTTC.